This TCR beta chain comes out of a study of cytomegalovirus exposure and HLA in healthy donors. General study results and limits: In a later analysis, productive TCRs from donors in an Asian-associated ancestry cluster reportedly carried fewer N-insertions than the cohort mean. Presence/absence analyses treated sequencing depth as roughly uniform across donors.

In the PCR, 60 Vbeta and 13 Jbeta primers were used. Here immunoSEQ multiplex PCR was the method, and the copy in TCRdb shows in-frame clones only, minus some. This table has 100,000 to 120,000 clones, about an eighth appearing once. In regard to this clone: Its antigen is undetermined.

The J segment lost 7 bases and the V segment lost 3 bases, leaving 10 bases of the junction unmatched. Germline V gene data show CDR1 as SGDLS and CDR2 as YYNGEE. The CDR3 length is 15 residues. Sequencing was performed on PBMCs. The receptor was isolated from a man aged 40-55 years in good health and CMV-seropositive. The chain carries TRBV9 and TRBJ2-1, with 7 bases matching TRBD2. In DNA form, the CDR3 reads TGTGCCAGCAGCGAGACTAGCAGTAGGGGAAATGAGCAGTTCTTC. Encoded protein: CASSETSSRGNEQFF. Variable domain in full (rest from reference TRBV9 and TRBJ2-1): DSGVTQTPKHLITATGQRVTLRCSPRSGDLSVYWYQQSLDQGLQFLIQYYNGEERAKGNILERFSAQQFPDLHSELNLSSLELGDSALYFCASSETSSRGNEQFFGPGTRLTVL.